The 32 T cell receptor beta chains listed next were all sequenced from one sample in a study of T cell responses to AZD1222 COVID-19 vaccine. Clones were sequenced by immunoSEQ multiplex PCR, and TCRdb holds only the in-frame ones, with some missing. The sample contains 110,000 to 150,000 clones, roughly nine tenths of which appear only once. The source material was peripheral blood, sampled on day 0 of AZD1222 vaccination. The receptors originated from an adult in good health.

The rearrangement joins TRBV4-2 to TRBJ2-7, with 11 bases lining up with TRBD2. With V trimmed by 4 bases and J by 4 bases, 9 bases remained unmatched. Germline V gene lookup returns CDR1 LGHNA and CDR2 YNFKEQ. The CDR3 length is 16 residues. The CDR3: CASSPGTSGRHYEQYF. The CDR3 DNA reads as TGTGCCAGCAGCCCTGGGACTAGCGGCAGACATTACGAGCAGTACTTC.

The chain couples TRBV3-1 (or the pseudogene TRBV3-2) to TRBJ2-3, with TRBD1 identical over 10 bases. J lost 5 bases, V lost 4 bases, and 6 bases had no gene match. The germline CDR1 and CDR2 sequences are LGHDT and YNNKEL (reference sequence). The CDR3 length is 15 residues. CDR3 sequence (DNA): TGTGCCAGCAGCCGTAGGACAGGGGGTGGAGATACGCAGTATTTT. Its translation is CASSRRTGGGDTQYF.

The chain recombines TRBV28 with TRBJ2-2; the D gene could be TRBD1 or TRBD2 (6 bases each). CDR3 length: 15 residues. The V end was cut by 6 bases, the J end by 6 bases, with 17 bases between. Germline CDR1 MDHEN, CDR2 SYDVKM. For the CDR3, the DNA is TGTGCCAGCAGGGTGTGGGGGGCCAACTCCGGGGAGCTGTTTTTT. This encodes CASRVWGANSGELFF.

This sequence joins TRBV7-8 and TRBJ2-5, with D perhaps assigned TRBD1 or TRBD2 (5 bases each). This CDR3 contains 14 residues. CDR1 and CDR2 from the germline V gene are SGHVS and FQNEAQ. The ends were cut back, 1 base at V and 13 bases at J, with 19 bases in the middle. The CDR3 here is CASSLGGAGNRVYF. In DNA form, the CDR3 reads TGTGCCAGCAGCTTAGGGGGAGCAGGGAATAGAGTGTACTTC.

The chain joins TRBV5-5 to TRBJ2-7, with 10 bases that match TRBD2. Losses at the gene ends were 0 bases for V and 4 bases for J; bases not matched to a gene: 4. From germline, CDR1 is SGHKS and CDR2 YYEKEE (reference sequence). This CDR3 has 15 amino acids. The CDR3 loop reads CASSLGLAGVYEQYF. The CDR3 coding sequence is TGTGCCAGCAGCTTGGGGCTAGCGGGAGTGTACGAGCAGTACTTC.

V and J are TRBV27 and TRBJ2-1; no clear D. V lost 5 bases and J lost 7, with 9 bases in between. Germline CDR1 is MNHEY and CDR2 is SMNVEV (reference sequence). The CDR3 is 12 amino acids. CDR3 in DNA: TGTGCCAGCAGTCCCGTCGCGAATGAGCAGTTCTTC. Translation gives CASSPVANEQFF.

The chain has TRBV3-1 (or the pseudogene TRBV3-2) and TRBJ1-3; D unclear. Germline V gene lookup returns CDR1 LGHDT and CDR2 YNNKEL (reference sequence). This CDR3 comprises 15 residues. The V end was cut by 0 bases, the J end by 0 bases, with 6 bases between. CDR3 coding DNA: TGTGCCAGCAGCCAAGATCCGGGCTCTGGAAACACCATATATTTT. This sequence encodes CASSQDPGSGNTIYF.

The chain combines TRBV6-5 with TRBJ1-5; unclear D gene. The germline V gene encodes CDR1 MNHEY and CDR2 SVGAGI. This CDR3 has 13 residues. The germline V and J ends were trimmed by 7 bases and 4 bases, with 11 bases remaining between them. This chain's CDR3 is CASIVAPNQPQHF. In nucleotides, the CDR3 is TGTGCCAGCATCGTGGCCCCGAATCAGCCCCAGCATTTT.

Here the CDR3 reads CASSEPNEQFF. The CDR3 nucleotides read TGTGCCAGCAGTGAACCAAATGAGCAGTTCTTC. The chain carries TRBV12-3 or TRBV12-4 and TRBJ2-1, with unresolved D. CDR3 length equals 11 residues. The V and J ends lost 5 bases and 7 bases respectively, with 6 bases between them.

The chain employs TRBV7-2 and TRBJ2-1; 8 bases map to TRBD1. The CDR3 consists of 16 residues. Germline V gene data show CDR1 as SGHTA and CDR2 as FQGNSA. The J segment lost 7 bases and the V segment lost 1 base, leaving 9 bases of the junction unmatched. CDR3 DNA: TGTGCCAGCAGCTTAGTGGCAGGGGGCTTTCGGAATGAGCAGTTCTTC. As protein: CASSLVAGGFRNEQFF.

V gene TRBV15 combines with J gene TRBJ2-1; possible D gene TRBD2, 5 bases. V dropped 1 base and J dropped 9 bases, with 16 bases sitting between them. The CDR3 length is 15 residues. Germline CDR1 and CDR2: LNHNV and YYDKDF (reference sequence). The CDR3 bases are TGTGCCACCAGCAGAGTTATTAGCGAAACCGGTGAGCAGTTCTTC. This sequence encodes CATSRVISETGEQFF.

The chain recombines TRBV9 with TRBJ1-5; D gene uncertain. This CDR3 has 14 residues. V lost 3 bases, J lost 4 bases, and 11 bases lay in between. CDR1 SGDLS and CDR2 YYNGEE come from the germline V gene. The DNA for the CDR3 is TGTGCCAGCAGCGGGATCGGACCAAATCAGCCCCAGCATTTT. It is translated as CASSGIGPNQPQHF.

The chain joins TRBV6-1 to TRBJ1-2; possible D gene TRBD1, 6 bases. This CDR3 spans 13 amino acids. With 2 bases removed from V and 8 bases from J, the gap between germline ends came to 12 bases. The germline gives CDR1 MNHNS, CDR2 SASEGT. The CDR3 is CASSEIQGLGYTF. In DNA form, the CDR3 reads TGTGCCAGCAGTGAAATACAGGGATTAGGCTACACCTTC.

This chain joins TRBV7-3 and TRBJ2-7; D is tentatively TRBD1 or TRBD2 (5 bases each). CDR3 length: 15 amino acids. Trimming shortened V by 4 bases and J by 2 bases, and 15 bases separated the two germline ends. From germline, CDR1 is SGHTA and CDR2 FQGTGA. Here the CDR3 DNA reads TGTGCCAGCAGCTACACCGGGACGGGGACCTACGAGCAGTACTTC. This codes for CASSYTGTGTYEQYF.

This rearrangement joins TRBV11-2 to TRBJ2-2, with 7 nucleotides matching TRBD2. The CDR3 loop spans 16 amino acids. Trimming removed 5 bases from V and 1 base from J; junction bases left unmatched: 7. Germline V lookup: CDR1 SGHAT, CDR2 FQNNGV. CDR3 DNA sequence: TGTGCCAGCAGCGGCCTCGGCGGGAGGAACACCGGGGAGCTGTTTTTT. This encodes CASSGLGGRNTGELFF.

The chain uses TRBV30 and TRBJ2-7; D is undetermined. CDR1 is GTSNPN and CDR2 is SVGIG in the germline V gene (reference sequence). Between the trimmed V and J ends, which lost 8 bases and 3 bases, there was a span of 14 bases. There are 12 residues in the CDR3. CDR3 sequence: CAVRKRLYEQYF. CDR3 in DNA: TGTGCCGTAAGAAAAAGACTCTACGAGCAGTACTTC.

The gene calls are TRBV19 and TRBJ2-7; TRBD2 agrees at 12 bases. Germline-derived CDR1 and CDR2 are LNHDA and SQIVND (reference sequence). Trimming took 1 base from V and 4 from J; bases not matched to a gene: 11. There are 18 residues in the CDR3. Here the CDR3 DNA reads TGTGCCAGTAGTATAGTTCCCGGACTAGCGGGAATCGGGTACGAGCAGTACTTC. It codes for CASSIVPGLAGIGYEQYF.

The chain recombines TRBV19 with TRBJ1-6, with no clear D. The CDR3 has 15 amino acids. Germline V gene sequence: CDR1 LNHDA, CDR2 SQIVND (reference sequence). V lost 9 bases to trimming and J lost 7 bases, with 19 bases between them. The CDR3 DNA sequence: TGTGCCAGCCGTAGTGGACCGTTAGAGAATTCACCCCTCCACTTT. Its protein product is CASRSGPLENSPLHF. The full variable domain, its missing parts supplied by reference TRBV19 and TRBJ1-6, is DGGITQSPKYLFRKEGQNVTLSCEQNLNHDAMYWYRQDPGQGLRLIYYSQIVNDFQKGDIAEGYSVSREKKESFPLTVTSAQKNPTAFYLCASRSGPLENSPLHFGNGTRLTVT.

The CDR3 sequence is CASSTPTVGGGGGYTF. CDR3 nucleotide sequence: TGTGCCAGCAGCACCCCCACCGTGGGGGGGGGTGGTGGCTACACCTTC. This sequence joins TRBV13 and TRBJ1-2; the D gene is possibly TRBD1 (5 bases). The length of the CDR3 is 16 residues. Germline values: CDR1 PRHDT, CDR2 FYEKMQ (reference sequence). V lost 5 bases and J 7 bases, leaving 23 bases between the germline ends.

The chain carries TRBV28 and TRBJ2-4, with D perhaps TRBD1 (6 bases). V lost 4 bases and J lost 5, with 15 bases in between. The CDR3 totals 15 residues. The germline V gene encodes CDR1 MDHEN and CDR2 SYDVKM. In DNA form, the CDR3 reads TGTGCCAGCAGTTGGTATCGTCGACAGGAAAACATTCAGTACTTC. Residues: CASSWYRRQENIQYF.

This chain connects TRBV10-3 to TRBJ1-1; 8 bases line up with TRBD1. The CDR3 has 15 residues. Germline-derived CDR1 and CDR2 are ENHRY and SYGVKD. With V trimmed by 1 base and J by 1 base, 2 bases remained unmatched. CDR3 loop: CAISEFGQGNTEAFF. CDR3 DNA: TGTGCCATCAGTGAGTTTGGACAGGGGAACACTGAAGCTTTCTTT.

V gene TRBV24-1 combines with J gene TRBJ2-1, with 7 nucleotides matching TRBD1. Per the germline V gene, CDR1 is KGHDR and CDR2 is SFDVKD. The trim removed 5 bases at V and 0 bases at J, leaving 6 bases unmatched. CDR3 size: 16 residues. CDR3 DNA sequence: TGTGCCACCAGTGTAGGGGGCCCTAGCTCCTACAATGAGCAGTTCTTC. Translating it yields CATSVGGPSSYNEQFF.

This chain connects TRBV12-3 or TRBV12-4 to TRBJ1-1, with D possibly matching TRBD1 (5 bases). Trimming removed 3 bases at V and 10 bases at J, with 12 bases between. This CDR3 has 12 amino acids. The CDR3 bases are TGTGCCAGCAGTTTTTGGGGACGGGGAGCTTTCTTT. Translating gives CASSFWGRGAFF.

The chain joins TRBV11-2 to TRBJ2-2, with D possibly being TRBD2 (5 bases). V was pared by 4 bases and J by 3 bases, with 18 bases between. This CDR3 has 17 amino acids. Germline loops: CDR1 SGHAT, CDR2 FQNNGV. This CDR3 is CASSSGSRGKDTGELFF. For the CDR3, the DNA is TGTGCCAGCAGCTCCGGCTCACGAGGGAAGGACACCGGGGAGCTGTTTTTT.

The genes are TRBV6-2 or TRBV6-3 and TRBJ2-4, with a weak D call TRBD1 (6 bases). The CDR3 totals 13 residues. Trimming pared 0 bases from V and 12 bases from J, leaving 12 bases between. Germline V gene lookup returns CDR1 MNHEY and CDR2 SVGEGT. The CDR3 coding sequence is TGTGCCAGCAGTTACTCGAATTGGGGGCATCAGTACTTC. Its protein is CASSYSNWGHQYF.

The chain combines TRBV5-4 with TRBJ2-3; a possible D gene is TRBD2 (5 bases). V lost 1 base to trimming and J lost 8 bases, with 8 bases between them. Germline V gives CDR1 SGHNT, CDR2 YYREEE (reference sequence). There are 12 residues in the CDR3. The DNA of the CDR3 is TGTGCCAGCAGCTTGACCGGAGGTACGCAGTATTTT. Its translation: CASSLTGGTQYF.

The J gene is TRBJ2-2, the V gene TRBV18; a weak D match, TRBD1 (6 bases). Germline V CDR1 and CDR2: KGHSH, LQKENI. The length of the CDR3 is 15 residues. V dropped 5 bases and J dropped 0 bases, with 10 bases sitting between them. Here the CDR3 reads CASSGAGANTGELFF. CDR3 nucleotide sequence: TGTGCCAGCTCAGGGGCAGGGGCGAACACCGGGGAGCTGTTTTTT.

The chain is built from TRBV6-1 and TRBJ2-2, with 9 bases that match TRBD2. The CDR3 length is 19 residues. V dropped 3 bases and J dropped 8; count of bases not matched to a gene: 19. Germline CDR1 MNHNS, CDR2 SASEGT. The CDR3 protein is CASSDRPGLARPGLGELFF. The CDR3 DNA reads TGTGCCAGCAGTGACCGCCCGGGACTAGCTCGCCCAGGGTTAGGGGAGCTGTTTTTT.

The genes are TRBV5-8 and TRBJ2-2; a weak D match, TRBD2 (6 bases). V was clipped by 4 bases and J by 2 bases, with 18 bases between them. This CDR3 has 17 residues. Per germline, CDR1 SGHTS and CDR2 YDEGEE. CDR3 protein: CASSDSSLAINTGELFF. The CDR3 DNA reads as TGTGCCAGCAGCGACTCGTCTCTAGCGATTAACACCGGGGAGCTGTTTTTT.

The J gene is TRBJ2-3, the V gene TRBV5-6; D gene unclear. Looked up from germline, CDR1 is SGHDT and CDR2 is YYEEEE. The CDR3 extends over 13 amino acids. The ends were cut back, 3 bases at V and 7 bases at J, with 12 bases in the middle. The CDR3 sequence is CASSSVPRNTQYF. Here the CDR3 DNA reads TGTGCCAGCAGCTCGGTGCCTAGGAATACGCAGTATTTT.

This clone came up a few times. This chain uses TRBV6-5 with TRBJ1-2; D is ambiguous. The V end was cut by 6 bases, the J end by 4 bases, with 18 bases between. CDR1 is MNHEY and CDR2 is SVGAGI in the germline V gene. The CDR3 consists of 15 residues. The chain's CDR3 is CASSPASSRFYGYTF. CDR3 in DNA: TGTGCCAGCAGCCCCGCTAGCAGTCGGTTCTATGGCTACACCTTC.

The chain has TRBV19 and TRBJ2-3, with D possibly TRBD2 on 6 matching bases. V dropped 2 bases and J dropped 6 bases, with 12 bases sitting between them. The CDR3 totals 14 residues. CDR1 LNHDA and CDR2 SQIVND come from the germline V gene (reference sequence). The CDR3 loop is CASSISAGGDTQYF. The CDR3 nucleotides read TGTGCCAGTAGTATATCAGCTGGAGGGGATACGCAGTATTTT.